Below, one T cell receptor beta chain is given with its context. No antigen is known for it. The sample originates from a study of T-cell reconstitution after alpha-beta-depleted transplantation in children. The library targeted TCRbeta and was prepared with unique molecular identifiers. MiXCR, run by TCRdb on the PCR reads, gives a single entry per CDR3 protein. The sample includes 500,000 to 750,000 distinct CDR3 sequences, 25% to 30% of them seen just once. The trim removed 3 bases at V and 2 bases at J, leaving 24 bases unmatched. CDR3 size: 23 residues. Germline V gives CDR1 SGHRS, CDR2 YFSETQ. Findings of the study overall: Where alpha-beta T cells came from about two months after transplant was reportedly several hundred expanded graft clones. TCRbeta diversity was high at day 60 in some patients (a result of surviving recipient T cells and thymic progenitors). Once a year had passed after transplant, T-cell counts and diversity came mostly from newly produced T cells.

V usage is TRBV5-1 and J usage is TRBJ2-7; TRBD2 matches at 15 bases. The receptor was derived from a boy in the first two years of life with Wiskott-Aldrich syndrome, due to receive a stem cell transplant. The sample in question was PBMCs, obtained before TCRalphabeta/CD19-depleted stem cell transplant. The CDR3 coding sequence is TGCGCCAGCAGCTCCCACCCGGGACAGTATTCTCCGGGACTAGCGGGAGGTACCTACGAGCAGTACTTC. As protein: CASSSHPGQYSPGLAGGTYEQYF.